What follows are 2 T cell receptor beta chains derived from one specimen sequenced in a study of T cells in localized non-small cell lung cancer. Produced via immunoSEQ multiplex PCR; TCRdb's table is partial and in-frame only. The sample yields almost 65,000 clones, roughly 90% seen once. The sample in question was peripheral blood, obtained before any cancer treatment. The receptors were sampled from a woman aged 35-70 years with stage I lung adenocarcinoma.

CDR3 residues: CASSDTGSSYNEQFF. In DNA, the CDR3 is TGTGCCAGCAGCGACACAGGGAGCTCCTACAATGAGCAGTTCTTC. The chain combines TRBV7-2 with TRBJ2-1; maybe TRBD1 (6 bases). In germline, CDR1 is SGHTA, CDR2 FQGNSA. Trimming removed 5 bases at V and 0 bases at J, with 11 bases between. The CDR3 runs to 15 residues.

This clone is a singleton in its sample. The V call is TRBV5-1, the J call TRBJ2-3; TRBD2 aligns across 8 bases. Germline values: CDR1 SGHRS, CDR2 YFSETQ. With V trimmed by 2 bases and J by 3 bases, 2 bases remained unmatched. This CDR3 comprises 14 residues. CDR3 nucleotide sequence: TGCGCCAGCAGCTTTACTAGCGGAACAGATACGCAGTATTTT. It specifies CASSFTSGTDTQYF. Filled out from reference TRBV5-1 and TRBJ2-3, the complete variable domain reads KAGVTQTPRYLIKTRGQQVTLSCSPISGHRSVSWYQQTPGQGLQFLFEYFSETQRNKGNFPGRFSGRQFSNSRSEMNVSTLELGDSALYLCASSFTSGTDTQYFGPGTRLTVL.